This T cell receptor beta chain was captured by sequencing in a study of T cells in Graves' hyperthyroidism and ophthalmopathy. Germline CDR1 is LGHDT and CDR2 is YNNKEL (reference sequence). V was cut by 4 bases and J by 3 bases, with 27 bases left in between. The CDR3 totals 19 residues. Amplification of TCR beta CDR3 regions was performed using RNA transcripts as template. Primed by the HTBI set, a first-round RT-PCR was run on the TCR CDR3. Each CDR3 protein is one row after TCRdb ran MiXCR on the multiplex PCR reads. The table records 550,000 to 800,000 distinct CDR3 sequences, about 15% of them present only once. Hyperthyroidism of Graves' type that showed no ophthalmopathy progression within 18 months was stable.

The receptor comes from a man between 18 and 29 years old with Graves' hyperthyroidism. Material for sequencing was blood. The genes are TRBV3-1 and TRBJ1-2; TRBD1 might be the D (6 bases). CDR3 bases: TGTGCCAGCAGCCGAGTACCTACAGGGAGTGGTCATCAAGACTATGGCTACACCTTC. It yields the protein CASSRVPTGSGHQDYGYTF.